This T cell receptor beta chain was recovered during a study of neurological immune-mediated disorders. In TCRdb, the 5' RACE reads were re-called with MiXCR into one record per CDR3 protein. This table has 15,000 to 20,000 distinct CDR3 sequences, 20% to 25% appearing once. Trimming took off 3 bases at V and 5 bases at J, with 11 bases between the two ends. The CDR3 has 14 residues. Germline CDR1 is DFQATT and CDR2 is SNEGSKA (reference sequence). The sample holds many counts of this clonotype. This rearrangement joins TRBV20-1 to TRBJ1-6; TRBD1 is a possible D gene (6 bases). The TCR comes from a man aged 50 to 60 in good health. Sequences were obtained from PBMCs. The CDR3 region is CSASRDRHNSPLHF. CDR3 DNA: TGCAGTGCTAGTCGTGACAGGCATAATTCACCCCTCCACTTT.